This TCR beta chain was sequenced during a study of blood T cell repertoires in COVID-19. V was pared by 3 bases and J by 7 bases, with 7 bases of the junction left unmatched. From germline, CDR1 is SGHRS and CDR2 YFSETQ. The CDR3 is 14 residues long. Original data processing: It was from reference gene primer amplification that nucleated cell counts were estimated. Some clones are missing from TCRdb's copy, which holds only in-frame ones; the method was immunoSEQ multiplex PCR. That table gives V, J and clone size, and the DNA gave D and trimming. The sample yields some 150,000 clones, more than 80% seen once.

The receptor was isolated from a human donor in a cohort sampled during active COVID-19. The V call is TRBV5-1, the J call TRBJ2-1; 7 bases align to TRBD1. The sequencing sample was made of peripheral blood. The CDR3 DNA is TGCGCCAGCAGCTCCGCGGCAGGGGGTAATGAGCAGTTCTTC. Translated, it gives CASSSAAGGNEQFF.